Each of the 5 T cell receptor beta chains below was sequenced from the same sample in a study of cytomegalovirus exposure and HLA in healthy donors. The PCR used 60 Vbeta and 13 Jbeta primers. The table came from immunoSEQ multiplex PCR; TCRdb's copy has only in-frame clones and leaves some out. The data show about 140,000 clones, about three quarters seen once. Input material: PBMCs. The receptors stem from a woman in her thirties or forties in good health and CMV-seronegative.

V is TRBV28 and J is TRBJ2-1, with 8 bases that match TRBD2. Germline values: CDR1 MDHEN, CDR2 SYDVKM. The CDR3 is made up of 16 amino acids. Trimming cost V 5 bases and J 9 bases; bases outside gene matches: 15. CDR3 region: CASSDDGRGAFREQFF. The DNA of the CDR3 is TGTGCCAGCAGTGACGATGGGCGGGGGGCCTTCCGTGAGCAGTTCTTC. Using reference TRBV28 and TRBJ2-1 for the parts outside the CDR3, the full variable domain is DVKVTQSSRYLVKRTGEKVFLECVQDMDHENMFWYRQDPGLGLRLIYFSYDVKMKEKGDIPEGYSVSREKKERFSLILESASTNQTSMYLCASSDDGRGAFREQFFGPGTRLTVL.

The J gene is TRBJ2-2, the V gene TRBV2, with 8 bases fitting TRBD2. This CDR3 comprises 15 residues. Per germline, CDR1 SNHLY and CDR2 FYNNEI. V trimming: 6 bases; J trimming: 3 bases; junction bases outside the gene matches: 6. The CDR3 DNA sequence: TGTGCCAGCAGCGGAGCGGGGGTGTACACCGGGGAGCTGTTTTTT. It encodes CASSGAGVYTGELFF.

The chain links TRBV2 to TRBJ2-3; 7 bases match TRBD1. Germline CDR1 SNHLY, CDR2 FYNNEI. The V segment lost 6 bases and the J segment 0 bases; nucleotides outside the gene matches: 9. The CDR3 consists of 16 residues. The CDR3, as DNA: TGTGCCAGCAGAGAATGGGACAGAAAGAGCACAGATACGCAGTATTTT. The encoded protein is CASREWDRKSTDTQYF.

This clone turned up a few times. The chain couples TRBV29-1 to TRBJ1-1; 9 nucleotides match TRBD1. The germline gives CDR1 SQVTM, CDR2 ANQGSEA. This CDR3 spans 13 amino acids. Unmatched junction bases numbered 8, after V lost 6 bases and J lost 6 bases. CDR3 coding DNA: TGCAGCGTAGAAACAGGGGGCATGGCTGAAGCTTTCTTT. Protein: CSVETGGMAEAFF.

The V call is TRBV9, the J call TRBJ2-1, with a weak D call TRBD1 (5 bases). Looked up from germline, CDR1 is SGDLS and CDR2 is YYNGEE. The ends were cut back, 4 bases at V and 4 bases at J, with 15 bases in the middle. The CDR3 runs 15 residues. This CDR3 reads CASSPSFGAYNEQFF. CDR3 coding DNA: TGTGCCAGCAGCCCGTCCTTTGGGGCTTACAATGAGCAGTTCTTC. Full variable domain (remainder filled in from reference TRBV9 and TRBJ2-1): DSGVTQTPKHLITATGQRVTLRCSPRSGDLSVYWYQQSLDQGLQFLIQYYNGEERAKGNILERFSAQQFPDLHSELNLSSLELGDSALYFCASSPSFGAYNEQFFGPGTRLTVL.